These 5 T cell receptor beta chains were sequenced from one sample in a study of blood T cell repertoires in COVID-19. Measured with immunoSEQ multiplex PCR; TCRdb has only the in-frame clones, and not every one. This sample yields about 180,000 clones, of which around 83% are seen a single time; approximately 1.5% belongs to the top ten. Sequenced input: peripheral blood. These TCRs come from a human donor in a cohort sampled during active COVID-19.

V usage is TRBV11-2 and J usage is TRBJ2-3; weak D call: TRBD2 (6 bases). The CDR3 sequence is 15 residues long. V gave up 3 bases and J gave up 3 bases, with 13 bases separating them. Looked up from germline, CDR1 is SGHAT and CDR2 is FQNNGV. The CDR3 DNA follows: TGTGCCAGCAGCTTCGAACCCCGGGGGACAGATACGCAGTATTTT. Translating it yields CASSFEPRGTDTQYF.

The V gene is TRBV6-5, the J gene TRBJ2-5; a possible D gene is TRBD1 (6 bases). In germline, CDR1 is MNHEY, CDR2 SVGAGI. Trimming removed 4 bases at V and 1 base at J, with 7 bases between. This CDR3 has 13 amino acids. Here the CDR3 DNA reads TGTGCCAGCAGTTGGACAGTCCAAGAGACCCAGTACTTC. It specifies CASSWTVQETQYF.

This chain connects TRBV11-2 to TRBJ1-1; TRBD1 matches at 12 bases. The V and J ends lost 5 bases and 8 bases, in that order; junction bases with no gene match: 6. The CDR3 runs to 14 residues. The germline V gene has CDR1 SGHAT and CDR2 FQNNGV. The CDR3 DNA reads as TGTGCCAGCAGCCGGGACAGGGGGCAGGGCGAAGCTTTCTTT. Its protein product is CASSRDRGQGEAFF.

The chain employs TRBV7-9 and TRBJ2-7; a weak D match, TRBD2 (6 bases). CDR3 size: 13 residues. Germline CDR1 SEHNR, CDR2 FQNEAQ (reference sequence). V lost 5 bases and J lost 2, with 10 bases in between. The CDR3 reads CASSAGGTYEQYF. CDR3 in DNA: TGTGCCAGCAGCGCAGGCGGGACCTACGAGCAGTACTTC.

This clone was seen only once. This chain connects TRBV5-8 to TRBJ2-7; D possibly corresponds to TRBD2 (6 bases). Trimming stripped 4 bases from V and 0 bases from J, with 20 bases between. The CDR3 runs 17 residues. The germline CDR1 and CDR2 sequences are SGHTS and YDEGEE. CDR3 sequence: CASSLTTGTVHSYEQYF. CDR3 DNA sequence: TGTGCCAGCAGCCTTACCACCGGGACTGTACACTCCTACGAGCAGTACTTC.